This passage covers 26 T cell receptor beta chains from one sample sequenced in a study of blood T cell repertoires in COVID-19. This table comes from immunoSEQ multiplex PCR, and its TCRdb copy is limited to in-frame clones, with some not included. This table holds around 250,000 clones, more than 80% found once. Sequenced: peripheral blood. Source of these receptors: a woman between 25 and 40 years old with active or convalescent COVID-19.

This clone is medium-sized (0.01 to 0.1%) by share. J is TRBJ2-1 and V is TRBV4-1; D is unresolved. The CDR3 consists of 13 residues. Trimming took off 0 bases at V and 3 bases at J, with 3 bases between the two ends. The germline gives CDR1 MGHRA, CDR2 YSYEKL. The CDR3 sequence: CASSQDYYNEQFF. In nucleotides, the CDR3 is TGCGCCAGCAGCCAAGACTACTACAATGAGCAGTTCTTC.

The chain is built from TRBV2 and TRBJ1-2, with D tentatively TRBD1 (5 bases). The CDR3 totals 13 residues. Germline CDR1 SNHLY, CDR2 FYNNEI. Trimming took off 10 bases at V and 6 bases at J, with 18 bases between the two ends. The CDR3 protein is CAIHFGGADGYTF. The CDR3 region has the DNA TGTGCCATACACTTTGGCGGGGCGGATGGCTACACCTTC.

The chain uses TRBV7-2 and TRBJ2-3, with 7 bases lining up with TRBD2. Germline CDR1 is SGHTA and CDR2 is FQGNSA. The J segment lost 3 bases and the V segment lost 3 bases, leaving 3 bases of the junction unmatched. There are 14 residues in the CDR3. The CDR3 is CASSFGGGTDTQYF. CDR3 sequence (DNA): TGTGCCAGCAGCTTTGGGGGGGGTACAGATACGCAGTATTTT. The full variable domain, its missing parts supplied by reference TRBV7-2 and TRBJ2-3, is GAGVSQSPSNKVTEKGKDVELRCDPISGHTALYWYRQSLGQGLEFLIYFQGNSAPDKSGLPSDRFSAERTGGSVSTLTIQRTQQEDSAVYLCASSFGGGTDTQYFGPGTRLTVL.

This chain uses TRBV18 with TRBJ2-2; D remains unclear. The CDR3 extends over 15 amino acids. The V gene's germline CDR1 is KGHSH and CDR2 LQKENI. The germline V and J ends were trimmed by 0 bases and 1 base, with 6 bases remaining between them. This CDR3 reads CASSPPKRNTGELFF. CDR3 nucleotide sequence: TGTGCCAGCTCACCACCGAAGAGGAACACCGGGGAGCTGTTTTTT.

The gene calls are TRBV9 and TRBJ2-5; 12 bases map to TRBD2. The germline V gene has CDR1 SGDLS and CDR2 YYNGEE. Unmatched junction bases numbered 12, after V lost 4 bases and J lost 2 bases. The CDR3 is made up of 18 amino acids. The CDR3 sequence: CASSPLTSGGPSQETQYF. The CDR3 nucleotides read TGTGCCAGCAGCCCCCTGACTAGCGGGGGCCCCTCACAAGAGACCCAGTACTTC.

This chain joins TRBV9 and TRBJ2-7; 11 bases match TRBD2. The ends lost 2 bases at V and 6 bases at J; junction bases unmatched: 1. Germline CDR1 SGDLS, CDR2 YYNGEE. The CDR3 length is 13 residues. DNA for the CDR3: TGTGCCAGCAGCGTTGGGACTAGCGGCGAGCAGTACTTC. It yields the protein CASSVGTSGEQYF.

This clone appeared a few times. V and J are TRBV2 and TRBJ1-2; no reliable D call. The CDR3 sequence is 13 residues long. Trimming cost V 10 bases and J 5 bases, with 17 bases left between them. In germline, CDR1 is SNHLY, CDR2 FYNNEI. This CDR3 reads CAIQDTLIYGYTF. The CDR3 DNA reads TGTGCCATCCAGGATACTCTAATATATGGCTACACCTTC.

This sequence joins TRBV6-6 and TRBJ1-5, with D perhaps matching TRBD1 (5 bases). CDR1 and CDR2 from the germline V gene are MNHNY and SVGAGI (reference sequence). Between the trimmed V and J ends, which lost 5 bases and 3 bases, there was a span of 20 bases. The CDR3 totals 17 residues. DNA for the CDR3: TGTGCCAGCAGTCCTAGCCCTCCGGGACTACTCAATCAGCCCCAGCATTTT. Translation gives CASSPSPPGLLNQPQHF.

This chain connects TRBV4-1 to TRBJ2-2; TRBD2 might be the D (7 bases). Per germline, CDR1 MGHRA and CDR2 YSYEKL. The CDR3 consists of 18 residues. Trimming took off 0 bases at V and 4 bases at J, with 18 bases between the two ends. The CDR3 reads CASSQDGGLAEVTGELFF. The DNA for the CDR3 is TGCGCCAGCAGCCAAGACGGGGGGCTAGCGGAGGTCACCGGGGAGCTGTTTTTT.

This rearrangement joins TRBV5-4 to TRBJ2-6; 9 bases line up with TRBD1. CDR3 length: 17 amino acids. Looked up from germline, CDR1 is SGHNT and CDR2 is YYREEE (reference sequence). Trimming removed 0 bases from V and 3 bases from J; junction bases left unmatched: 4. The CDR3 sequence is CASSLGDRAYGANVLTF. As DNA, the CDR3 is TGTGCCAGCAGCTTGGGGGACAGGGCTTATGGGGCCAACGTCCTGACTTTC.

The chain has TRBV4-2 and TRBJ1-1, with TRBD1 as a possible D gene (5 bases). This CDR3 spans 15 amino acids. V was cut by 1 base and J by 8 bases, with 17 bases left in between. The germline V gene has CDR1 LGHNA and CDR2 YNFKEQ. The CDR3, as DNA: TGTGCCAGCAGCCAAGTACCGGCCGGGCAGGGCGAAGCTTTCTTT. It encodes CASSQVPAGQGEAFF.

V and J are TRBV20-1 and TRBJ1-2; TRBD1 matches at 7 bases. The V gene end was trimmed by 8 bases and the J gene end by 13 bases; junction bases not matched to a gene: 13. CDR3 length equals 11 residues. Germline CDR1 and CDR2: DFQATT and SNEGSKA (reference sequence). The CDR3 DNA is TGCAGTCAAAGGCAGGGGGTTAAATCCACCTTC. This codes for CSQRQGVKSTF.

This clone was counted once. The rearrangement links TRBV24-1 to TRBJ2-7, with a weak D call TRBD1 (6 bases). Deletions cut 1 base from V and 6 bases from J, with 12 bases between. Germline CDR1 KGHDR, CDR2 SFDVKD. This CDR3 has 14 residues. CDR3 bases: TGTGCCACCAGTGATTTTAGGGACACTAGCGAGCAGTACTTC. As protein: CATSDFRDTSEQYF.

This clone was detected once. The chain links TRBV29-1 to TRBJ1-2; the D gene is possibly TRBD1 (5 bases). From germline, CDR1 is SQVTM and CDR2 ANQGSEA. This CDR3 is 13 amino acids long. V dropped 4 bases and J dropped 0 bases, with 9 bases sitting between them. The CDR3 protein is CSVGQIANYGYTF. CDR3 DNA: TGCAGCGTTGGACAGATAGCTAACTATGGCTACACCTTC.

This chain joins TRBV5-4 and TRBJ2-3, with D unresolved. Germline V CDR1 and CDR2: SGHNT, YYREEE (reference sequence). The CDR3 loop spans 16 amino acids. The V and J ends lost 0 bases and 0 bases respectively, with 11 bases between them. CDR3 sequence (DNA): TGTGCCAGCAGCTTGGATCTATCCCTCAGCACAGATACGCAGTATTTT. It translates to CASSLDLSLSTDTQYF.

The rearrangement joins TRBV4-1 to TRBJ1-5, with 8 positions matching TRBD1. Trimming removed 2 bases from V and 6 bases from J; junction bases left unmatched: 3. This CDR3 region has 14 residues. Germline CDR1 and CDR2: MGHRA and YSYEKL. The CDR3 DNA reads TGCGCCAGCAGCCAAACAGGGGGACCTCAGCCCCAGCATTTT. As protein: CASSQTGGPQPQHF.

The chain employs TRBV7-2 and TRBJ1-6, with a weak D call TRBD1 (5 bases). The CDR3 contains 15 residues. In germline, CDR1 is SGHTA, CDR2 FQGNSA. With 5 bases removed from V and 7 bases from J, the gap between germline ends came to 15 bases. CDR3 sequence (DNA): TGTGCCAGCAGCCTTATGACCGGGGGGAATTCACCCCTCCACTTT. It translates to CASSLMTGGNSPLHF.

CDR3 DNA: TGTGCCAGCAGCCCGCACCCCAGGGACATGACCCAGTACTTC. Amino acid sequence: CASSPHPRDMTQYF. The chain couples TRBV5-4 to TRBJ2-5; maybe TRBD1 (6 bases). This CDR3 has 14 residues. Germline lookup yields CDR1 SGHNT and CDR2 YYREEE (reference sequence). V was cut by 4 bases and J by 7 bases, with 17 bases left in between.

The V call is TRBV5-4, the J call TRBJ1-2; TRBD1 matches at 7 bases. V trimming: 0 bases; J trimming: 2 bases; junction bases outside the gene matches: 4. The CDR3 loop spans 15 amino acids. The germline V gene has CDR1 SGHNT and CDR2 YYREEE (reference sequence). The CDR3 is CASSLAGQRNYGYTF. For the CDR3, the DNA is TGTGCCAGCAGCTTGGCGGGACAGAGAAACTATGGCTACACCTTC.

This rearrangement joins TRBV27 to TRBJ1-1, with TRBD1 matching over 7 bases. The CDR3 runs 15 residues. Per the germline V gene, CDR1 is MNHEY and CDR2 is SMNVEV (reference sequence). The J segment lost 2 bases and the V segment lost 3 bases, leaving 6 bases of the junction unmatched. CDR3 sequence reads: CASSLRAGGNTEAFF. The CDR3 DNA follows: TGTGCCAGCAGTTTGAGGGCAGGGGGAAACACTGAAGCTTTCTTT.

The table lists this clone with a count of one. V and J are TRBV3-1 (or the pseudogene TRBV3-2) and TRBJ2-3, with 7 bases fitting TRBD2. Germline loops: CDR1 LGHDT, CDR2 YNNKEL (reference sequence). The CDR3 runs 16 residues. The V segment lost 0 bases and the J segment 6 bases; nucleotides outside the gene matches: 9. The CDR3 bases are TGTGCCAGCAGCCAAGAGTGGTCTAGCGGCCGGGATACGCAGTATTTT. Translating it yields CASSQEWSSGRDTQYF.

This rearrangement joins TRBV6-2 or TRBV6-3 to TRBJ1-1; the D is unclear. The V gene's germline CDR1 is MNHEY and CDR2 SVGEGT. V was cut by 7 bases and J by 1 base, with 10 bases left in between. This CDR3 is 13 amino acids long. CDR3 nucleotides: TGTGCCAGCACCCCGGGGAGGAACACTGAAGCTTTCTTT. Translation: CASTPGRNTEAFF.

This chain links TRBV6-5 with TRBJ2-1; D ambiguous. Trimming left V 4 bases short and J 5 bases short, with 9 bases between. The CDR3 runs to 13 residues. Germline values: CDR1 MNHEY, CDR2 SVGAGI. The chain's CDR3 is CASSSTYNNEQFF. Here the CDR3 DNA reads TGTGCCAGCAGTTCGACTTACAACAATGAGCAGTTCTTC.

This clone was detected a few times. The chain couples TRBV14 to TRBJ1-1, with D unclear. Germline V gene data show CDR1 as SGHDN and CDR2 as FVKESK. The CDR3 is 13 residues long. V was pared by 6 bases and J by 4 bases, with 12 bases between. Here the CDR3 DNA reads TGTGCCAGCAGGGCGGGGTGGGCCACTGAAGCTTTCTTT. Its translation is CASRAGWATEAFF.

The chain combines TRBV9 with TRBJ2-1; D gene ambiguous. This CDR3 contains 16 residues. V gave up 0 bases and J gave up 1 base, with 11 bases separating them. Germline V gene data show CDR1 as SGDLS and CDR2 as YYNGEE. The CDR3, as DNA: TGTGCCAGCAGCGTAGGACTCCTTCCGTCCTACAATGAGCAGTTCTTC. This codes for CASSVGLLPSYNEQFF.

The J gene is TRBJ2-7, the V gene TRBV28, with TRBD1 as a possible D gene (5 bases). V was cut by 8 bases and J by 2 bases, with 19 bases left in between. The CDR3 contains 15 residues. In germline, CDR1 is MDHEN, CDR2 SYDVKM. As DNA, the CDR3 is TGTGCCAGCCGCCAAATCAGGGTTCCCCCCTACGAGCAGTACTTC. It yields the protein CASRQIRVPPYEQYF.